The rows below give T cell receptor beta chains drawn from one sample of a study of T-cell memory formation after mild COVID-19. Via MiXCR, TCRdb re-called the 5' RACE reads, giving one row per CDR3 protein. The table lists 200,000 to 300,000 distinct CDR3 sequences, over 15% of them singletons. Material: PBMCs or a T cell subset sorted from them (not recorded which). The source is a man aged 18 to 29 who had mild COVID-19 (a few samples of this study predate the infection). Cell type and time point are not known. CDR3s include the opening cysteine and the closing phenylalanine or tryptophan. A D gene is named only where the DNA matches it firmly. Only some rows state a clone size, as once, few, many or a class for expanded clones.

>.|TRBJ2-1|TRBV20-1|.
CSAWRADGAYNEQFF
TGCAGTGCGTGGAGGGCCGATGGGGCCTACAATGAGCAGTTCTTC
>.|TRBJ2-7|TRBV6-5|.
CASRQGQNYEQYF
TGTGCCAGCAGACAAGGACAGAACTACGAGCAGTACTTC
>TRBD2|TRBJ2-3|TRBV6-5|few
CASRPRTFSGSTDTQYF
TGTGCCAGCAGACCCAGGACTTTTAGCGGGAGCACAGATACGCAGTATTTT
>.|TRBJ2-5|TRBV4-1|many
CASSQVALGETQYF
TGCGCCAGCAGCCAAGTGGCGTTGGGAGAGACCCAGTACTTC
>.|TRBJ1-2|TRBV6-5|.
CASSYDGEGYTF
TGTGCCAGCAGTTACGACGGGGAGGGCTACACCTTC
>.|TRBJ2-1|TRBV7-2|many
CASSSRPSSYNEQFF
TGTGCCAGCAGTTCCCGGCCAAGCTCCTACAATGAGCAGTTCTTC
>TRBD1|TRBJ2-2|TRBV24-1|many
CATSDFRTGGTNTGELFF
TGTGCCACCAGTGATTTTCGGACAGGGGGTACGAACACCGGGGAGCTGTTTTTT
>.|TRBJ1-3|TRBV28|few
CASSFDRSGNTIYF
TGTGCCAGCAGTTTCGACCGATCTGGAAACACCATATATTTT
>.|TRBJ2-5|TRBV6-2/TRBV6-3|few
CASSYLAMETQYF
TGTGCCAGCAGTTACCTGGCGATGGAGACCCAGTACTTC
>.|TRBJ2-3|TRBV18|few
CASSPPRGKEGTDTQYF
TGTGCCAGCTCACCGCCCCGGGGGAAGGAGGGCACAGATACGCAGTATTTT
>TRBD2|TRBJ2-2|TRBV24-1|.
CATQGLAGARNTGELFF
TGTGCCACCCAAGGCCTAGCGGGGGCCAGGAACACCGGGGAGCTGTTTTTT
>.|TRBJ1-1|TRBV6-6|many
CASAPQGTEAFF
TGTGCCAGCGCCCCCCAAGGCACTGAAGCTTTCTTT
>TRBD1|TRBJ1-1|TRBV30|few
CAWSRDRGTEAFF
TGTGCCTGGAGTAGGGACAGGGGAACTGAAGCTTTCTTT
>.|TRBJ1-2|TRBV2|.
CASSDRTDGGYTF
TGTGCCAGCAGCGACAGAACGGACGGTGGCTACACCTTC
>TRBD1|TRBJ1-1|TRBV7-9|.
CASSWRPGQNSTEAFF
TGTGCCAGCAGCTGGAGACCGGGACAGAACAGCACTGAAGCTTTCTTT
>.|TRBJ1-1|TRBV11-2|.
CASNNLPRAYTEAFF
TGTGCCAGTAACAACCTCCCCAGGGCTTACACTGAAGCTTTCTTT
>TRBD1|TRBJ2-7|TRBV5-1|.
CASSLAQGASYEQYF
TGCGCCAGCAGCTTGGCACAGGGGGCCTCCTACGAGCAGTACTTC
>.|TRBJ2-3|TRBV20-1|.
CSASSSGRTDTQYF
TGCAGTGCTAGTTCCTCGGGCAGGACAGATACGCAGTATTTT
>.|TRBJ2-5|TRBV7-9|.
CASSTPRGRQETQYF
TGTGCCAGCAGCACTCCCCGGGGGCGGCAAGAGACCCAGTACTTC
>.|TRBJ1-1|TRBV27|.
CASSPRVMNTEAFF
TGTGCCAGCAGTCCGCGGGTCATGAACACTGAAGCTTTCTTT
>TRBD2|TRBJ2-5|TRBV7-6|.
CASSSAGGFGETQYF
TGTGCCAGCAGCTCCGCCGGGGGGTTTGGGGAGACCCAGTACTTC
>.|TRBJ2-3|TRBV7-2|many
CASSLGPTDTQYF
TGTGCCAGCTCACTGGGGCCCACAGATACGCAGTATTTT
>.|TRBJ1-1|TRBV4-1|few
CASSPREELFF
TGCGCCAGCAGCCCTCGCGAGGAGCTTTTCTTT
>.|TRBJ1-1|TRBV11-2|.
CASSPKGVLAFF
TGTGCCAGCAGCCCCAAGGGGGTGTTGGCTTTCTTT
>TRBD1|TRBJ2-4|TRBV2|.
CASSEDGQVKNIQYF
TGTGCCAGCAGTGAAGACGGACAGGTCAAAAACATTCAGTACTTC
>.|TRBJ2-2|TRBV5-1|few
CASTIMPRGEVTGELFF
TGCGCCAGCACCATCATGCCGAGGGGGGAAGTCACCGGGGAGCTGTTTTTT